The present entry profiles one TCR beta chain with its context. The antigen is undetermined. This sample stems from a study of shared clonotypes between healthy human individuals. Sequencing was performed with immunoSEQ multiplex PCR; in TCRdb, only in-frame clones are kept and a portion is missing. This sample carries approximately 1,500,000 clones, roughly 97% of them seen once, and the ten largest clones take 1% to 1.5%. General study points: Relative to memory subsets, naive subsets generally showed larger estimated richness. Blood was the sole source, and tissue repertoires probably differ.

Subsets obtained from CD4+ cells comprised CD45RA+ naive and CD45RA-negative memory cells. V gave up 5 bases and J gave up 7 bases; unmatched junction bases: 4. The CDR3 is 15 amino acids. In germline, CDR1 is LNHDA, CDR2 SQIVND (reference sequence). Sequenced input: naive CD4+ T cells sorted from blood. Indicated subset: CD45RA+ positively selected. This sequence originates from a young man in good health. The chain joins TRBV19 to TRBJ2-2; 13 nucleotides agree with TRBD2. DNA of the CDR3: TGTGCCAGTAGTCTACTAGCGGGAGGGCTCGGGGAGCTGTTTTTT. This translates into CASSLLAGGLGELFF.